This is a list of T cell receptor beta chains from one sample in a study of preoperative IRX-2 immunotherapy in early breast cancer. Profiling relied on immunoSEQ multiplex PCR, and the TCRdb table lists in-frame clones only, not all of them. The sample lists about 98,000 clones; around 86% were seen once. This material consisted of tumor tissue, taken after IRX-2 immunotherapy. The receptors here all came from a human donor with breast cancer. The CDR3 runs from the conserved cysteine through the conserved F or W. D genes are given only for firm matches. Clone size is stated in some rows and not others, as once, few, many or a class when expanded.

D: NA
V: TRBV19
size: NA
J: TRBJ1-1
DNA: TGTGCCAGTAGTAGGGACCGGGGGAGCACTGAAGCTTTCTTT
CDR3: CASSRDRGSTEAFF

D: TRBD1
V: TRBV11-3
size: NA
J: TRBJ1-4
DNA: TGTGCCAGCAGCTTACTACCGACAGGGTATCGTGAAAAACTGTTTTTT
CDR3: CASSLLPTGYREKLFF

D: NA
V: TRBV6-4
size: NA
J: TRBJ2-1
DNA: TGTGCCATCAGTGAAACAGGCCACAATGAGCAGTTCTTC
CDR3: CAISETGHNEQFF

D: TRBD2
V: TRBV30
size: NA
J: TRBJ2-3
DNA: TGTGCCTGGAAAAAGCGGGGGGGCACAGATACGCAGTATTTT
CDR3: CAWKKRGGTDTQYF

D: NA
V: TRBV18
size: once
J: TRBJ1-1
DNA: TGTGCCAGCTCACCCCCCGGGGGAAGGATGAACACTGAAGCTTTCTTT
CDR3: CASSPPGGRMNTEAFF

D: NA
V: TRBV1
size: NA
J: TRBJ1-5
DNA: TGCGCCAGCAGCCAAGCACAGGGCCAGCAGCCCCAGCATTTT
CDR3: CASSQAQGQQPQHF

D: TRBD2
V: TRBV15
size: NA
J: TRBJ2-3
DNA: TGTGCCACCAGGGTAAGCGGGAGGGCTGATACGCAGTATTTT
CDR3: CATRVSGRADTQYF

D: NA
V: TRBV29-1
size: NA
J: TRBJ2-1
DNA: TGCAGCGTTACCTGGGCGGGGAATGAGCAGTTCTTC
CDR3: CSVTWAGNEQFF

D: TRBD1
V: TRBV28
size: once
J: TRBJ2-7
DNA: TGTGCCAGCATATCACGGACAGGGGCCTACGAGCAGTACTTC
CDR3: CASISRTGAYEQYF

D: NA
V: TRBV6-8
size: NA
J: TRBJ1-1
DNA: TGTGCCAGCAGGAGGGGGGGCCTGAGTACTGAAGCTTTCTTT
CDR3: CASRRGGLSTEAFF

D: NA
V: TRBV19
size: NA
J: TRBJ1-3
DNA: TGTGCCAGTAGTGTCTCTCACTCTGGAAACACCATATATTTT
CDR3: CASSVSHSGNTIYF

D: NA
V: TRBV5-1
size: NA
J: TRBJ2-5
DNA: TGCGCCAGCAGACTCCGGGGTACGGTCCAAGAGACCCAGTACTTC
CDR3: CASRLRGTVQETQYF

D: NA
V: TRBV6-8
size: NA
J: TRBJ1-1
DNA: TGTGCCGGAAGAAAGGGGATGATGAACACTGAAGCTTTCTTT
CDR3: CAGRKGMMNTEAFF

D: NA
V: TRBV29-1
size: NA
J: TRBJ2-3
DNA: TGCAGCGCCGCCAGGACGGTCGCCCGGGGAGGGGGTACGCAGTATTTT
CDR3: CSAARTVARGGGTQYF

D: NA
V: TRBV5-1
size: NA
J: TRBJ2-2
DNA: TGCGCCAGCACCCTACGGGCAGTGAACACCGGGGAGCTGTTTTTT
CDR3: CASTLRAVNTGELFF

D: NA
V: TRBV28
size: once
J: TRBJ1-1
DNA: TGTGCCAGCAGTTGGGGGACAACGGGTGAAGCTTTCTTT
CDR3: CASSWGTTGEAFF

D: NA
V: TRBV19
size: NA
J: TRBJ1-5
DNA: TGTGCCAGTAGTGAAATAGGAGGAACAAGTCCCCAGCATTTT
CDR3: CASSEIGGTSPQHF

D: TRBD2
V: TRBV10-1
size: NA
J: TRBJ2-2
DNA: TGCGCCAGCAGTGTAGATAGCGGGGTTAACACCGGGGAGCTGTTTTTT
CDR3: CASSVDSGVNTGELFF

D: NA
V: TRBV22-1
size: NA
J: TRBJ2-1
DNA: TGTGCCAGCAGTTACGGTCAGGGTTACAATGAGCAGTTCTTC
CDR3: CASSYGQGYNEQFF

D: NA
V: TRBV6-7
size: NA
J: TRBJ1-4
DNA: TGTGCCAGCAGTTCGCCAGGGCAGGATGAAAAACTGTTTTTT
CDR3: CASSSPGQDEKLFF

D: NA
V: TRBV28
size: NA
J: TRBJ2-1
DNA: TGTGCCAGCAGGGGGGCACGGGATGAGCAGTTCTTC
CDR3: CASRGARDEQFF